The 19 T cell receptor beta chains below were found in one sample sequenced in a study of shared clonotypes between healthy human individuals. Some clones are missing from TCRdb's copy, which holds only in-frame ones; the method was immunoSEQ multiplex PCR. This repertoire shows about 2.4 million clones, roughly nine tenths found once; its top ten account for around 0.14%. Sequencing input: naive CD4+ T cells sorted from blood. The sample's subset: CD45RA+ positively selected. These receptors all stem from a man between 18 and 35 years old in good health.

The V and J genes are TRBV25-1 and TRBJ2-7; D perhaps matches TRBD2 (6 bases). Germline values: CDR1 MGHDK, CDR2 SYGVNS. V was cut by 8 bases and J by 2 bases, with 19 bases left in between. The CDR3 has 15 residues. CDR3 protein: CASAPGLARTYEQYF. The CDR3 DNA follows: TGTGCCAGCGCGCCCGGGCTAGCGCGAACCTACGAGCAGTACTTC.

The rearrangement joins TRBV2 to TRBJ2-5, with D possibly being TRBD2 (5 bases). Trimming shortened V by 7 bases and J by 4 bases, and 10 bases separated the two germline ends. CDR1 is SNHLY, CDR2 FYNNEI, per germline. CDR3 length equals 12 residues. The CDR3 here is CASTREGETQYF. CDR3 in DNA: TGTGCCAGCACACGAGAGGGAGAGACCCAGTACTTC. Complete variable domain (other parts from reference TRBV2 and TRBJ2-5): EPEVTQTPSHQVTQMGQEVILRCVPISNHLYFYWYRQILGQKVEFLVSFYNNEISEKSEIFDDQFSVERPDGSNFTLKIRSTKLEDSAMYFCASTREGETQYFGPGTRLLVL.

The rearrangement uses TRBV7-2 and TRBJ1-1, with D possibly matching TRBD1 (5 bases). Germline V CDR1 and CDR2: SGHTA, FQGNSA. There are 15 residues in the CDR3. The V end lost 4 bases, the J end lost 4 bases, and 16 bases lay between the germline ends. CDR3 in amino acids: CASSSRQPGSTEAFF. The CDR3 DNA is TGTGCCAGCAGCTCACGCCAGCCAGGGTCCACTGAAGCTTTCTTT.

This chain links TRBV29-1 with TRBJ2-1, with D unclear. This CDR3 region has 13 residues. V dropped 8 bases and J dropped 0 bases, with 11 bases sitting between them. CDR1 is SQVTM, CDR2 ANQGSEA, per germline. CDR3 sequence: CSSWVFSYNEQFF. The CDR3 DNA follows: TGCAGCTCCTGGGTATTCTCCTACAATGAGCAGTTCTTC.

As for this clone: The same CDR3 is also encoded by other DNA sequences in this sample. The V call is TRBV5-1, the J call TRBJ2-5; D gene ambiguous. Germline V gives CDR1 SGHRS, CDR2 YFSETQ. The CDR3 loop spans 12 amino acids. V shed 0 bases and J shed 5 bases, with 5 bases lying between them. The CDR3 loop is CASSLVGETQYF. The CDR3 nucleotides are TGCGCCAGCAGCTTGGTAGGGGAGACCCAGTACTTC.

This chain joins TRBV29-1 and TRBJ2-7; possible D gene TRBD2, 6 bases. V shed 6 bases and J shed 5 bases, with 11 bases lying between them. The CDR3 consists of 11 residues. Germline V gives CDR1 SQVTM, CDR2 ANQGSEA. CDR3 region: CSVSGSHEQYF. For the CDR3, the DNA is TGCAGCGTCTCCGGGAGCCACGAGCAGTACTTC.

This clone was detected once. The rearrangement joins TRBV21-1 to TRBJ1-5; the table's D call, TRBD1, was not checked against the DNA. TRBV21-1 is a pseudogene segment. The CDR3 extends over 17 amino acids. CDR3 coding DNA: TGTGCCAGCAGCAAAGTGGGGACAGTCTGGGGGGTTCAGCCCCAGCATTTT. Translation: CASSKVGTVWGVQPQHF.

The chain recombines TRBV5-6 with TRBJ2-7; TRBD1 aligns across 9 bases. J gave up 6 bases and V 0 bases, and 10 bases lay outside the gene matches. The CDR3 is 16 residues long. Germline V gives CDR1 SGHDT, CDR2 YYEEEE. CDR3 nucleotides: TGTGCCAGCAGCTTGGGCCGGGACAGGGCCCCAGGCGAGCAGTACTTC. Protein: CASSLGRDRAPGEQYF.

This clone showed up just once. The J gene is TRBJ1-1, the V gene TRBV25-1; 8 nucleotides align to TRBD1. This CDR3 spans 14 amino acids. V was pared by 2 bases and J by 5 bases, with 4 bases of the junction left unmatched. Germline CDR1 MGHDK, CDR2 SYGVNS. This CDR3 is CASSEDRGRTEAFF. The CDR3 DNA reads TGTGCCAGCAGTGAAGACAGGGGCCGGACTGAAGCTTTCTTT.

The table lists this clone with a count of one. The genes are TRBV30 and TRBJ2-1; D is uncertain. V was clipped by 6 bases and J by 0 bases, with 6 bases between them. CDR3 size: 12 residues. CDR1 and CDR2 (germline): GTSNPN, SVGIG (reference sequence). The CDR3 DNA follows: TGTGCCTGTAGGTTCTCCTACAATGAGCAGTTCTTC. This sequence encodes CACRFSYNEQFF. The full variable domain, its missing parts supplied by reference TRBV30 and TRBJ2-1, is SQTIHQWPATLVQPVGSPLSLECTVEGTSNPNLYWYRQAAGRGLQLLFYSVGIGQISSEVPQNLSASRPQDRQFILSSKKLLLSDSGFYLCACRFSYNEQFFGPGTRLTVL.

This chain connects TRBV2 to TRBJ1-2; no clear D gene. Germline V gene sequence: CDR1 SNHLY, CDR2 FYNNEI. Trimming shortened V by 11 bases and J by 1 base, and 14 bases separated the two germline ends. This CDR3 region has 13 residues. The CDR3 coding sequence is TGTGCCCACGGGGTCCGGAGTAACTATGGCTACACCTTC. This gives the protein CAHGVRSNYGYTF.

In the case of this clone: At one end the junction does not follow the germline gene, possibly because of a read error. The CDR3 nucleotides read TGTGCTAGCAGCCAGGGACTAGCCCGCTCCTCGGATACGCAGTATTTT. Encoded protein: CASSQGLARSSDTQYF. The chain couples TRBV7-7 to TRBJ2-3; 9 nucleotides line up with TRBD2. The CDR3 contains 16 residues. CDR1 SSHAT and CDR2 FNYEAQ come from the germline V gene (reference sequence).

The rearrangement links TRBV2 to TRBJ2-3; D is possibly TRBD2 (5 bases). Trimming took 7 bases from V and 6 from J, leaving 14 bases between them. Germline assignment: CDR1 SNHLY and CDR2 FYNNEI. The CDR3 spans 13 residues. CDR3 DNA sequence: TGTGCCAGCAATAGTGGGAGTACGGATACGCAGTATTTT. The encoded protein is CASNSGSTDTQYF.

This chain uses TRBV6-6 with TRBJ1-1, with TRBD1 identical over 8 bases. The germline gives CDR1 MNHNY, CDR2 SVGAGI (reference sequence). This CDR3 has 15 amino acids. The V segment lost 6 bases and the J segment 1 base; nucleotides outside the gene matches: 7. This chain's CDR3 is CASRISGQANTEAFF. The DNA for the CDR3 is TGTGCCAGCAGGATTTCGGGACAGGCGAACACTGAAGCTTTCTTT.

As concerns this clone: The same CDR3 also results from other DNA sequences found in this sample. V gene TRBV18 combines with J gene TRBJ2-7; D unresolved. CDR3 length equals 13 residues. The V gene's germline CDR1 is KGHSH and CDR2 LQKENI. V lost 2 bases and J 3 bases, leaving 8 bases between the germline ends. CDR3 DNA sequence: TGTGCCAGCTCACCAGGCAGCAGCTACGAGCAGTACTTC. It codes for CASSPGSSYEQYF.

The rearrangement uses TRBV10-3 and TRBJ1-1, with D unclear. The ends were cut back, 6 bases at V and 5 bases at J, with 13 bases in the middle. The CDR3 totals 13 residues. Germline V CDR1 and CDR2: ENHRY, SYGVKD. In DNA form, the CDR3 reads TGTGCCATCAGCTGGACGCGATATACTGAAGCTTTCTTT. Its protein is CAISWTRYTEAFF.

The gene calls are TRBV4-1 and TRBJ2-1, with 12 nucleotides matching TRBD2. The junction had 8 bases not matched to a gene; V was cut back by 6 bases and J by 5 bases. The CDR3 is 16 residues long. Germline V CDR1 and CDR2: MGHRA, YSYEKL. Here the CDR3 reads CASRPTLAGGDNEQFF. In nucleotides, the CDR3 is TGCGCCAGCAGACCTACCCTAGCGGGAGGGGACAATGAGCAGTTCTTC.

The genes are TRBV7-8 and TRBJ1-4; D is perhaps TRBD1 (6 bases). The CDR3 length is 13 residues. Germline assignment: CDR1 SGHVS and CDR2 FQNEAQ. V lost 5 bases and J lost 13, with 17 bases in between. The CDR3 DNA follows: TGTGCCAGCAGCCCCAGGGAGGACAGTCTACTGTTTTTT. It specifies CASSPREDSLLFF.

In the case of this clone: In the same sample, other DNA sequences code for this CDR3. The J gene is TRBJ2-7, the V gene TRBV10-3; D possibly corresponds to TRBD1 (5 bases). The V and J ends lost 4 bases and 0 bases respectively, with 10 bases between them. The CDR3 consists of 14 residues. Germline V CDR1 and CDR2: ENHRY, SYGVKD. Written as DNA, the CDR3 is TGTGCCATCAGTGGTGGGGCCAGCTCCTACGAGCAGTACTTC. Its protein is CAISGGASSYEQYF.